This T cell receptor (beta chain) is drawn from a study of blood T cell repertoires in COVID-19. On the study more broadly: Spain, Italy and the United States supplied samples that represented acute and convalescent COVID-19. Sample material is recorded as cDNA or gDNA derived from T cells, B-cell-depleted T cells, or PBMCs.

Germline V gene data show CDR1 as MNHEY and CDR2 as SVGAGI. The CDR3 spans 15 residues. V lost 6 bases and J lost 4; bases outside the gene matches: 10. In the original analysis: The authors estimated nucleated cell counts from reference gene primer amplification. Sequenced by immunoSEQ multiplex PCR; TCRdb stores in-frame clones only, minus some. That table furnishes V, J and clone size, whereas the DNA furnished D and trimming. Of 120,000 to 150,000 clones listed, roughly 80% are singletons. V is TRBV6-5 and J is TRBJ2-7, with 9 bases fitting TRBD1. Sequencing was done on a sample of peripheral blood. This receptor was identified in a human donor with acute or convalescent COVID-19. The donor label of this sample is uncertain. The CDR3 sequence: CASSRRTGAEYEQYV. CDR3 coding DNA: TGTGCCAGCAGCCGACGGACAGGGGCCGAGTACGAGCAGTACGTC.